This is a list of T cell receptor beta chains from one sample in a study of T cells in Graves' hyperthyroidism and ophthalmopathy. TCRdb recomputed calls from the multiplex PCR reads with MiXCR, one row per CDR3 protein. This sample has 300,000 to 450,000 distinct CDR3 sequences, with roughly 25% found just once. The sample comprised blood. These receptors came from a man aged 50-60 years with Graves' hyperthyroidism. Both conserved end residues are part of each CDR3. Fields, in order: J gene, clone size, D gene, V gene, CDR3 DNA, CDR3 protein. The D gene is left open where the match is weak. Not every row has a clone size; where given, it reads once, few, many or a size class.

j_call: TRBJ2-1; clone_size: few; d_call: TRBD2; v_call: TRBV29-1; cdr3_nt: TGCAGCGTGCGACTAGCGGGAGGAACTTCTGAGCAGTTCTTC; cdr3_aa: CSVRLAGGTSEQFF
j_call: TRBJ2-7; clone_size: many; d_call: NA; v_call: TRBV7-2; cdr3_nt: TGTGCCAGCAGCCAGTCGGGCGGAGGGGCCTACGAGCAGTACTTC; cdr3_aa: CASSQSGGGAYEQYF
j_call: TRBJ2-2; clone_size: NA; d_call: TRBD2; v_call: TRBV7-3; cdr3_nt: TGTGCCAGCAGCTTAACGGGACTAGCGGGAGGCCTCGGGGAGCTGTTTTTT; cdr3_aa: CASSLTGLAGGLGELFF
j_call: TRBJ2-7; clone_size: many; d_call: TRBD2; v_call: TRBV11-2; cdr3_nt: TGTGCCAGCAGCCGCTCAGCGGGAGGCCAGGTTCGGTGGGAGCAGTACTTC; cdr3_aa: CASSRSAGGQVRWEQYF
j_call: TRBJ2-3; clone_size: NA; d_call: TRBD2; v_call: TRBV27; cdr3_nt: TGTGCCAGCAGTTCCAGACTAGCGGGAGATAGTGGGACAGATACGCAGTATTTT; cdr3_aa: CASSSRLAGDSGTDTQYF
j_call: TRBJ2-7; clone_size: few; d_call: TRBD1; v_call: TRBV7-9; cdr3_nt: TGTGCCAGCAGCTTAAGCCAGACAGGGACCTACGAGCAGTACTTC; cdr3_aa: CASSLSQTGTYEQYF
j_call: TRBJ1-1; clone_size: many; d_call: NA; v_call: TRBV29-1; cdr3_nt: TGCACCGACAGTGAAGCTTTCTTT; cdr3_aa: CTDSEAFF
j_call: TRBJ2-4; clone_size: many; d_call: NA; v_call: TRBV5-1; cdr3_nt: TGCGCCAGCAGCTTGGACGGGGTTGCCAAAAACATTCAGTACTTC; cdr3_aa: CASSLDGVAKNIQYF
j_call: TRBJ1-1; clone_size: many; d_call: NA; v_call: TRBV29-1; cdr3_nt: TGCAGCGCCCTCGACCGAGCCGGCACTGAAGCTTTCTTT; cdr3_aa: CSALDRAGTEAFF
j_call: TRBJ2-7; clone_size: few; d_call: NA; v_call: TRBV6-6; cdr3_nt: TGTGCCAGCAGTTACTCGATTGGGATGAGCTCCTACGAGCAGTACTTC; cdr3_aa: CASSYSIGMSSYEQYF
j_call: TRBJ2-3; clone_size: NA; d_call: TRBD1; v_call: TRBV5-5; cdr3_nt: TGTGCCAGCAGCACCCGGGACAGCCGCACAGATACGCAGTATTTT; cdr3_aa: CASSTRDSRTDTQYF